A single sample gave rise to the 16 T cell receptor beta chains below, sequenced in a study of CD8+CD57+ T cells in acquired aplastic anemia. TCR beta VDJ combinations and CDR3 sequences were profiled from genomic DNA. MiXCR, applied by TCRdb to the reads, yields one record per CDR3 protein. The sample consists of around 170,000 distinct CDR3 sequences, around 45% of them appearing once. The specimen sequenced was sorted CD4+, CD8+, or CD8+CD57+ T cells (not recorded which) from PBMCs. These receptors originate from a human donor in good health.

This clonotype has more than one count but fewer than ten. The chain joins TRBV5-1 to TRBJ2-1; the D is unclear. The V and J ends lost 4 bases and 0 bases respectively, with 17 bases between them. CDR1 is SGHRS, CDR2 YFSETQ, per germline. The length of the CDR3 is 17 residues. This chain's CDR3 is CASSPIPMSSSYNEQFF. Written as DNA, the CDR3 is TGCGCCAGCAGCCCTATTCCCATGAGTAGCTCCTACAATGAGCAGTTCTTC.

The chain combines TRBV25-1 with TRBJ1-3; no clear D gene. Germline-derived CDR1 and CDR2 are MGHDK and SYGVNS. Trimming took 6 bases from V and 0 from J, leaving 6 bases between them. The CDR3 sequence is 13 residues long. In DNA, the CDR3 is TGTGCCAGCAGAATAAGCTCTGGAAACACCATATATTTT. Translating gives CASRISSGNTIYF.

Concerning this clonotype itself: It may be a read error: a sequence one base away is much more abundant. Because it lacks the conserved phenylalanine or tryptophan at the end, this CDR3 is likely a read error. The chain carries TRBV6-1 and TRBJ2-7, with 9 bases fitting TRBD2. V was clipped by 6 bases and J by 6 bases; unmatched bases: 12. The germline gives CDR1 MNHNS, CDR2 SASEGT. The CDR3 runs 15 residues. CDR3 residues: CASRKRLAGAAEQYL. The CDR3 DNA reads as TGTGCCAGCAGGAAGCGGTTAGCGGGAGCTGCCGAGCAGTACCTC.

This clonotype was seen many times. The gene calls are TRBV20-1 and TRBJ2-7; 9 bases are a match to TRBD2. CDR1 DFQATT and CDR2 SNEGSKA come from the germline V gene (reference sequence). J gave up 3 bases and V 3 bases, and 3 bases lay outside the gene matches. The CDR3 covers 13 residues. CDR3 in amino acids: CSARTSGLYEQYF. The CDR3 DNA sequence: TGCAGTGCTAGGACTAGCGGCCTCTACGAGCAGTACTTC.

V is TRBV6-1 and J is TRBJ1-5; no definite D call. There are 13 residues in the CDR3. The germline V and J ends were trimmed by 6 bases and 5 bases, with 11 bases remaining between them. Germline CDR1 is MNHNS and CDR2 is SASEGT. The CDR3 is CASSKNIDQPQHF. The CDR3 DNA is TGTGCCAGCAGCAAGAACATCGATCAGCCCCAGCATTTT.

This clonotype was found many times. V usage is TRBV20-1 and J usage is TRBJ2-7; 8 bases map to TRBD2. CDR3 size: 15 residues. Germline assignment: CDR1 DFQATT and CDR2 SNEGSKA (reference sequence). The J segment lost 3 bases and the V segment lost 5 bases, leaving 12 bases of the junction unmatched. The CDR3 DNA reads as TGCAGTGCTCCGCCACCGACTAGCGTAGGCTACGAGCAGTACTTC. It yields the protein CSAPPPTSVGYEQYF.

The V gene is TRBV15, the J gene TRBJ1-2; the D is unclear. The CDR3 consists of 13 residues. Germline V lookup: CDR1 LNHNV, CDR2 YYDKDF (reference sequence). The germline V and J ends were trimmed by 2 bases and 8 bases, with 12 bases remaining between them. CDR3 loop: CATSRRAGGGYTF. CDR3 DNA: TGTGCCACCAGCAGAAGGGCGGGAGGGGGCTACACCTTC.

For this clonotype: A much larger clone lies a single base off, so this may be a read error. The chain joins TRBV7-2 to TRBJ2-1; no reliable D call. The CDR3 contains 13 residues. Germline CDR1 reads SGHTA; CDR2 reads FQGNSA. The chain's CDR3 is CASSFFFDDEQSF. The CDR3 nucleotides are TGTGCCAGCAGCTTTTTTTTCGACGATGAGCAGTCCTTC.

The chain recombines TRBV29-1 with TRBJ1-2, with 12 bases lining up with TRBD1. The CDR3 is 16 residues long. The germline gives CDR1 SQVTM, CDR2 ANQGSEA. The V and J ends lost 6 bases and 0 bases, in that order; junction bases with no gene match: 8. CDR3 residues: CSVPGTGGLANYGYTF. For the CDR3, the DNA is TGCAGCGTCCCCGGGACAGGGGGCCTAGCTAACTATGGCTACACCTTC.

This clonotype was observed many times. The V gene is TRBV20-1, the J gene TRBJ2-3; possibly TRBD2 for D (6 bases). Between the trimmed V and J ends, which lost 3 bases and 2 bases, there was a span of 15 bases. CDR3 length equals 15 residues. Germline CDR1 reads DFQATT; CDR2 reads SNEGSKA (reference sequence). The CDR3 region has the DNA TGCAGTGCTAGTCAGGTGGGACTCAACACAGATACGCAGTATTTT. It yields the protein CSASQVGLNTDTQYF.

The J gene is TRBJ1-5, the V gene TRBV10-3; D might be TRBD1 (5 bases). Germline V gene data show CDR1 as ENHRY and CDR2 as SYGVKD. V was pared by 8 bases and J by 2 bases, with 10 bases between. The CDR3 length is 13 residues. CDR3 sequence: CAIARDGNQPQHF. The CDR3, as DNA: TGTGCCATCGCCCGGGACGGCAATCAGCCCCAGCATTTT.

J is TRBJ1-2 and V is TRBV12-3 or TRBV12-4; no firm D call. V was trimmed by 2 bases and J by 1 base, leaving 8 bases between them. This CDR3 is 14 amino acids long. CDR3 sequence: CASSLSMGNYGYTF. For the CDR3, the DNA is TGTGCCAGCAGTTTATCGATGGGTAACTATGGCTACACCTTC.

V gene TRBV2 combines with J gene TRBJ2-7, with 7 bases aligning to TRBD1. This CDR3 is built from 15 residues. CDR1 is SNHLY and CDR2 is FYNNEI in the germline V gene. V gave up 4 bases and J gave up 6 bases; unmatched junction bases: 12. CDR3 in DNA: TGTGCCAGCAGTGGTGGTTTTTTAGGGGGCGGCGAGCAGTACTTC. Translated, it gives CASSGGFLGGGEQYF.

This clonotype appeared many times. The gene calls are TRBV7-2 and TRBJ1-2, with unresolved D. Deletions cut 1 base from V and 4 bases from J, with 10 bases between. The CDR3 contains 14 residues. From germline, CDR1 is SGHTA and CDR2 FQGNSA. The CDR3 reads CASSLVGDIYGYTF. As DNA, the CDR3 is TGTGCCAGCAGCTTAGTAGGAGATATCTATGGCTACACCTTC. The variable domain in full, completed from reference TRBV7-2 and TRBJ1-2, reads GAGVSQSPSNKVTEKGKDVELRCDPISGHTALYWYRQSLGQGLEFLIYFQGNSAPDKSGLPSDRFSAERTGGSVSTLTIQRTQQEDSAVYLCASSLVGDIYGYTFGSGTRLTVV.

This clonotype was seen many times. The V gene is TRBV7-2, the J gene TRBJ2-6; possibly TRBD2 for D (5 bases). Germline loops: CDR1 SGHTA, CDR2 FQGNSA. CDR3 length: 15 residues. Trimming took 1 base from V and 2 from J, leaving 6 bases between them. The CDR3 loop reads CASSLGGTGANVLTF. The CDR3 DNA reads TGTGCCAGCAGCTTAGGAGGGACTGGGGCCAACGTCCTGACTTTC. The whole variable domain, remainder taken from reference TRBV7-2 and TRBJ2-6, is GAGVSQSPSNKVTEKGKDVELRCDPISGHTALYWYRQSLGQGLEFLIYFQGNSAPDKSGLPSDRFSAERTGGSVSTLTIQRTQQEDSAVYLCASSLGGTGANVLTFGAGSRLTVL.

This clonotype was seen repeatedly, ten times or more. The chain couples TRBV20-1 to TRBJ2-7, with a tentative D call TRBD2 (7 bases). The CDR3 is made up of 15 amino acids. Germline V gene data show CDR1 as DFQATT and CDR2 as SNEGSKA (reference sequence). V shed 0 bases and J shed 5 bases, with 17 bases lying between them. CDR3 in amino acids: CSARDGGRVDHEQYF. CDR3 coding DNA: TGCAGTGCTAGAGACGGGGGGCGGGTTGACCACGAGCAGTACTTC.